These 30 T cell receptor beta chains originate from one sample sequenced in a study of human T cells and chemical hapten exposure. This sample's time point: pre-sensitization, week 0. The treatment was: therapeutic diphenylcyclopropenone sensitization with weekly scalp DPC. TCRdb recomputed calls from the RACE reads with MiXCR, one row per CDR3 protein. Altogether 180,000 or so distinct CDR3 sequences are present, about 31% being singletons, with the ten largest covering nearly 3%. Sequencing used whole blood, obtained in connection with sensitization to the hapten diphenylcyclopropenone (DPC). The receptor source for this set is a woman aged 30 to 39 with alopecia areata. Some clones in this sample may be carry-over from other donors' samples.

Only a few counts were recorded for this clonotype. As DNA, the CDR3 is TGTGCCAGCAGTGAAGCAATTAGCGGGATTTCCTACAATGAGCAGTTCTTC. This encodes CASSEAISGISYNEQFF. The V call is TRBV2, the J call TRBJ2-1; 8 positions agree with TRBD2. V shed 0 bases, J shed 1 base, and the junction held 5 bases outside the gene matches. Germline CDR1 reads SNHLY; CDR2 reads FYNNEI. This CDR3 is built from 17 residues.

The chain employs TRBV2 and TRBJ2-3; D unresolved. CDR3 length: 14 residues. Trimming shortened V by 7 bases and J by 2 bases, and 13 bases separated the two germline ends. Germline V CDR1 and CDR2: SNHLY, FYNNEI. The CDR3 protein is CASKSATHTDTQYF. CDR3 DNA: TGTGCCAGCAAATCTGCTACTCACACAGATACGCAGTATTTT.

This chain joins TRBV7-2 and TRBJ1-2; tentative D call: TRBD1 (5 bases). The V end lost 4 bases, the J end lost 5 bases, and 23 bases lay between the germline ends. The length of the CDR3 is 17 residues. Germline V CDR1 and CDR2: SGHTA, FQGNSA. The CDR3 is CASSSAALGGLGYGYTF. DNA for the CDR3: TGTGCCAGCAGCTCAGCTGCCTTGGGGGGACTGGGGTATGGCTACACCTTC.

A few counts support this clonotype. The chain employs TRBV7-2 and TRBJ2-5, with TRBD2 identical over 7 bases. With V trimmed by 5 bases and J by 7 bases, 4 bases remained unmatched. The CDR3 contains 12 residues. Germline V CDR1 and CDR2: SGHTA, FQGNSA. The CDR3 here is CASSLGGRTQYF. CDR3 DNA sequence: TGTGCCAGCAGCCTCGGGGGGAGGACCCAGTACTTC. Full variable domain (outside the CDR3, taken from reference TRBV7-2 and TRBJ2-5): GAGVSQSPSNKVTEKGKDVELRCDPISGHTALYWYRQSLGQGLEFLIYFQGNSAPDKSGLPSDRFSAERTGGSVSTLTIQRTQQEDSAVYLCASSLGGRTQYFGPGTRLLVL.

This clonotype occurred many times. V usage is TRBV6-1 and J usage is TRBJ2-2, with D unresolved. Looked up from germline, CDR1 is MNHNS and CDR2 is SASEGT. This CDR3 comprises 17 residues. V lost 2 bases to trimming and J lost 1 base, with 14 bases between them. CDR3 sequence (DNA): TGTGCCAGCAGTGAAATGTGGCAGGCTAAGAACACCGGGGAGCTGTTTTTT. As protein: CASSEMWQAKNTGELFF.

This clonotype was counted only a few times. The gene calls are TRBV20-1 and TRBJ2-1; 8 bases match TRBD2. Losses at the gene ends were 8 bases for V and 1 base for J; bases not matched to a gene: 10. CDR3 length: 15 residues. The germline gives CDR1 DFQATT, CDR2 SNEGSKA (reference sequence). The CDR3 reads CSIKPGGASYNEQFF. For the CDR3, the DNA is TGCAGTATAAAGCCGGGGGGGGCGTCCTACAATGAGCAGTTCTTC.

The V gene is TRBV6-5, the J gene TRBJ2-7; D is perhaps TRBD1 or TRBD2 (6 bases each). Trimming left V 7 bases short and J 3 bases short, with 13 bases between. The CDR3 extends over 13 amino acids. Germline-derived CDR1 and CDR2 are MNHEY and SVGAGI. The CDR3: CASNREGGYEQYF. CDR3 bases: TGTGCCAGCAACCGCGAGGGGGGCTACGAGCAGTACTTC.

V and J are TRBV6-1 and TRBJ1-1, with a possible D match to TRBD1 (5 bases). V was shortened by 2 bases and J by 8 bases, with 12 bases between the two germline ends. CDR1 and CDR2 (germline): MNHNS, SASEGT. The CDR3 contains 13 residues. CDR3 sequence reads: CASSELPGREAFF. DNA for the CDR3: TGTGCCAGCAGTGAATTGCCGGGACGGGAAGCTTTCTTT.

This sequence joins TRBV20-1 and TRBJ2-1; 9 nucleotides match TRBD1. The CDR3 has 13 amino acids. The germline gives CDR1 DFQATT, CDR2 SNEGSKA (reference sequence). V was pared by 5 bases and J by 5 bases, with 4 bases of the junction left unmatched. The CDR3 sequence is CSAPRTGDNEQFF. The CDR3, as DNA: TGCAGTGCTCCGAGGACAGGGGACAATGAGCAGTTCTTC.

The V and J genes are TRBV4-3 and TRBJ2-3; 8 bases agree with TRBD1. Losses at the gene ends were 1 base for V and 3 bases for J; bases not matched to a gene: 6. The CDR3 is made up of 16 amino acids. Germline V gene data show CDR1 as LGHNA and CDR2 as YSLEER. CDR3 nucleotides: TGCGCCAGCAGCCAAGCTAGCAGGGGGCGGACAGATACGCAGTATTTT. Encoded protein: CASSQASRGRTDTQYF.

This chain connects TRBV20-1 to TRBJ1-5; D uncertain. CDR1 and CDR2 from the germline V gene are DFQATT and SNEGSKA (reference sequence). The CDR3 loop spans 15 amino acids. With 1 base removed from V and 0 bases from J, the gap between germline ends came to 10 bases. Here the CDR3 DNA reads TGCAGTGCTAGAGTGCCCAGACCTAGCAATCAGCCCCAGCATTTT. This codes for CSARVPRPSNQPQHF.

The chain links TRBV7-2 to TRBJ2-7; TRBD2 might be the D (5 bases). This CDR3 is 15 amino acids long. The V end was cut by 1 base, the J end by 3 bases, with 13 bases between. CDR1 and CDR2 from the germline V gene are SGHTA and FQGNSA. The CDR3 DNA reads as TGTGCCAGCAGCTTAGGGGCCCGGGAAGACTACGAGCAGTACTTC. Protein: CASSLGAREDYEQYF.

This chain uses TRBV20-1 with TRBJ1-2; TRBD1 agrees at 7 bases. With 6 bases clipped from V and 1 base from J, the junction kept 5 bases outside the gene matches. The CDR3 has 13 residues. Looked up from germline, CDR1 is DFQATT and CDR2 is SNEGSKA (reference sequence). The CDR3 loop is CSARTGSNYGYTF. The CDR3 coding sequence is TGCAGTGCACGGACAGGAAGTAACTATGGCTACACCTTC.

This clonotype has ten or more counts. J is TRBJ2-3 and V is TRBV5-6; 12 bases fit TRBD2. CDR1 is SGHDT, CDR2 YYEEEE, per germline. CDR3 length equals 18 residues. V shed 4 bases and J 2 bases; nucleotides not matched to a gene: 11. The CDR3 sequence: CASSHTSGGSLATDTQYF. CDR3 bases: TGTGCCAGCAGCCATACTAGCGGGGGGAGTTTAGCCACAGATACGCAGTATTTT.

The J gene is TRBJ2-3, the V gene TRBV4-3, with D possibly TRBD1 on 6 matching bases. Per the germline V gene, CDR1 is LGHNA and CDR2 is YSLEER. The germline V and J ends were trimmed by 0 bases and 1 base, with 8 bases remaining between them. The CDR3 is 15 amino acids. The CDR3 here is CASSQDRTGTDTQYF. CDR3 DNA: TGCGCCAGCAGCCAAGACCGGACAGGCACAGATACGCAGTATTTT.

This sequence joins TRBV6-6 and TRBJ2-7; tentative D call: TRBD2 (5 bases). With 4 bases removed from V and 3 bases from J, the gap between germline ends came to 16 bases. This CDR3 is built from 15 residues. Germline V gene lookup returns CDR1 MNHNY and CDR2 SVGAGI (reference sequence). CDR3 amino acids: CASSSPGDGDYEQYF. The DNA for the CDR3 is TGTGCCAGCAGTTCCCCCGGGGATGGCGACTACGAGCAGTACTTC.

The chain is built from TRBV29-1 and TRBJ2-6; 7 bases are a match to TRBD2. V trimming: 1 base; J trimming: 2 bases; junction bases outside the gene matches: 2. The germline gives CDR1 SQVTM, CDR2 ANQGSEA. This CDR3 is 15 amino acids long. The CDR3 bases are TGCAGCGTTGAAGGGGGGGGTCCTGGGGCCAACGTCCTGACTTTC. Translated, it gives CSVEGGGPGANVLTF.

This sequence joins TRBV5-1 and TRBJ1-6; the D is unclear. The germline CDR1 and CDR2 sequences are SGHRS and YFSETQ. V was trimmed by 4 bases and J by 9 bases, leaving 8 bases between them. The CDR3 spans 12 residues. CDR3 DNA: TGCGCCAGCAGCCAAGGACGTTCACCCCTCCACTTT. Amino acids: CASSQGRSPLHF.

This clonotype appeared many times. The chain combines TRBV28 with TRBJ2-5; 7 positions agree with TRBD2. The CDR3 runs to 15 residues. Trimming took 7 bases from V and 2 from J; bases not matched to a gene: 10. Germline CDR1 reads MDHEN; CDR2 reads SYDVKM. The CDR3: CASTRVSGAQETQYF. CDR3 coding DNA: TGTGCCAGCACCCGTGTAAGCGGGGCACAAGAGACCCAGTACTTC.

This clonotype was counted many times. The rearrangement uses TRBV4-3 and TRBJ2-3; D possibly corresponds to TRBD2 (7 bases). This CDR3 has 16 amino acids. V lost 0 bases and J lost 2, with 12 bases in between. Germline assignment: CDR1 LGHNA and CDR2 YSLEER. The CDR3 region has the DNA TGCGCCAGCAGCCAAGATGATGGGGGGGCCACAGATACGCAGTATTTT. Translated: CASSQDDGGATDTQYF.

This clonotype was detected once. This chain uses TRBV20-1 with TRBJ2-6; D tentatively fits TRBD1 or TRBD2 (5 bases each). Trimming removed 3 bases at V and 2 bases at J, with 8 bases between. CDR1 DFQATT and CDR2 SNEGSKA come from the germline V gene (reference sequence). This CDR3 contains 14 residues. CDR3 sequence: CSASQGAGANVLTF. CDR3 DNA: TGCAGTGCTAGCCAGGGAGCTGGGGCCAACGTCCTGACTTTC.

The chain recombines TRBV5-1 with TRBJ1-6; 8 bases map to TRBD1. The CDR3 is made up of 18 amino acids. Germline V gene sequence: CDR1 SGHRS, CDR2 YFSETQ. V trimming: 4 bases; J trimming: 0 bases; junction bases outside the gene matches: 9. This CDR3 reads CASSLTGTGSSYNSPLHF. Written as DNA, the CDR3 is TGCGCCAGCAGCCTGACCGGGACAGGAAGCTCCTATAATTCACCCCTCCACTTT.

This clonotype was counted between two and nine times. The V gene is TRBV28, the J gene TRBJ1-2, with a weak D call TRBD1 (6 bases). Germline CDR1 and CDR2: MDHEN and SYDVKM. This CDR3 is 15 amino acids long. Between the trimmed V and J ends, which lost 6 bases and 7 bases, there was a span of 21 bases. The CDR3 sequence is CASSLIRQDYFGYTF. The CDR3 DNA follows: TGTGCCAGCAGCCTGATACGACAGGACTATTTTGGCTACACCTTC.

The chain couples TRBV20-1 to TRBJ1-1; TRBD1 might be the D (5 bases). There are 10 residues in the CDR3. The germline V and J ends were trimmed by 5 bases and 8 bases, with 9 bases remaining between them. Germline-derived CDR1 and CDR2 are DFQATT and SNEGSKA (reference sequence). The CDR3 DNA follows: TGCAGTGCTCTTTGGACAGAAGCTTTCTTT. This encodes CSALWTEAFF.

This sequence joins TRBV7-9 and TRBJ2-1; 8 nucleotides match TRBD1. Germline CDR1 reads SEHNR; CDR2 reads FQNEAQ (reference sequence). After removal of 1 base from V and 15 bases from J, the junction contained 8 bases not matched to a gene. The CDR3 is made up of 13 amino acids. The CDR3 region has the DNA TGTGCCAGCAGCTTAGAACGGACAGGGATGAGGTTCTTC. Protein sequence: CASSLERTGMRFF.

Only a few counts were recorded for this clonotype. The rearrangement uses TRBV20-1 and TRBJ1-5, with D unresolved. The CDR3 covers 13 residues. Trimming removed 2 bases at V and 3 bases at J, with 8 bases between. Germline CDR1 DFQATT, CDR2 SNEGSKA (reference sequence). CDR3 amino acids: CSARSRNNQPQHF. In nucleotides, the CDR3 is TGCAGTGCTAGATCCCGCAACAATCAGCCCCAGCATTTT.

As DNA, the CDR3 is TGTGCCAGCAGCTTAGGTGGCTCCCTTGGGGTTGAAGCTTTCTTT. Amino acid sequence: CASSLGGSLGVEAFF. V gene TRBV7-8 combines with J gene TRBJ1-1, with D uncertain. The ends were cut back, 1 base at V and 7 bases at J, with 16 bases in the middle. Looked up from germline, CDR1 is SGHVS and CDR2 is FQNEAQ. The CDR3 is 15 amino acids.

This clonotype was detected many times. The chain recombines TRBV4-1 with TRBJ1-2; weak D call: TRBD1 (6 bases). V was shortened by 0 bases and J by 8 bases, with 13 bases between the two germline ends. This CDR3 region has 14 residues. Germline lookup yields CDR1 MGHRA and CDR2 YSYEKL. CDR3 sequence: CASSQEQGVGGYTF. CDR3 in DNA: TGCGCCAGCAGCCAAGAACAGGGCGTGGGGGGCTACACCTTC.

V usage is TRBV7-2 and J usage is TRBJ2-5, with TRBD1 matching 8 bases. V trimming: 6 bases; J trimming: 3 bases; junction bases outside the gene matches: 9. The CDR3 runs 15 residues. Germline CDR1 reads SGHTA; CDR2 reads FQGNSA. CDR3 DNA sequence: TGTGCCAGCAGACCCCCAGGGGGCGGAGAAGAGACCCAGTACTTC. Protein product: CASRPPGGGEETQYF. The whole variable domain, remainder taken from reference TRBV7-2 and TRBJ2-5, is GAGVSQSPSNKVTEKGKDVELRCDPISGHTALYWYRQSLGQGLEFLIYFQGNSAPDKSGLPSDRFSAERTGGSVSTLTIQRTQQEDSAVYLCASRPPGGGEETQYFGPGTRLLVL.

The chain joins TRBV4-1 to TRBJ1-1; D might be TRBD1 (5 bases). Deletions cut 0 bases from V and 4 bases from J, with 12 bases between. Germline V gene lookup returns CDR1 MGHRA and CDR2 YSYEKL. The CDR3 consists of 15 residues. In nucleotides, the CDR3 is TGCGCCAGCAGCCAAGATTGGAGGGGATTCACTGAAGCTTTCTTT. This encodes CASSQDWRGFTEAFF.